The TCR beta chain described here comes from a study of metastatic and nonmetastatic thyroid tumors. Nobody among the patients had been given any treatment before thyroid surgery. With MiXCR, TCRdb called clones anew from the PCR reads. The sample carries 85,000 to 100,000 clones, about 13% recorded once. This clone was picked up many times. The V gene lost 4 bases and the J gene lost 0 bases, with 15 bases spanning the gap. The CDR3 length is 16 residues. Germline V gene sequence: CDR1 SGHDT, CDR2 YYEEEE. The origin of this receptor is a female donor with papillary thyroid cancer or a benign thyroid nodule (not recorded which). Some clones in this sample may be carry-over from other donors' samples. Sequencing was done on a sample of blood. This chain uses TRBV5-6 with TRBJ2-3; D may be TRBD1 (8 bases). CDR3 in DNA: TGTGCCAGCAGCCGACAGGGGAGGGTTAGCACAGATACGCAGTATTTT. Its translation is CASSRQGRVSTDTQYF.